The next 18 T cell receptor beta chains were all read from a single sample in a study of shared clonotypes between healthy human individuals. The data were produced by immunoSEQ multiplex PCR, yet TCRdb's version contains in-frame clones alone and is incomplete. The top ten hold approximately 0.39% of the sample, which has a few million clones, roughly 92% seen once. The sequenced material came from naive CD4+ T cells from PBMCs. Subset meaning: CD45RA+ positively selected. These receptors were obtained from a man younger than 35 in good health. Some clones in this sample may be carry-over from other donors' samples.

CDR3 in amino acids: CATYPAGRTYEQYF. The DNA of the CDR3 is TGTGCCACTTACCCGGCAGGCCGTACCTACGAGCAGTACTTC. This chain joins TRBV6-1 and TRBJ2-7, with D unresolved. Germline V CDR1 and CDR2: MNHNS, SASEGT. Between the trimmed V and J ends, which lost 10 bases and 2 bases, there was a span of 18 bases. The CDR3 spans 14 residues.

The genes are TRBV9 and TRBJ2-3; perhaps D is TRBD1 or TRBD2 (5 bases each). The ends were cut back, 3 bases at V and 4 bases at J, with 9 bases in the middle. Germline CDR1 reads SGDLS; CDR2 reads YYNGEE. The length of the CDR3 is 13 residues. The CDR3 reads CASSARGADTQYF. CDR3 DNA sequence: TGTGCCAGCAGCGCCAGAGGGGCAGATACGCAGTATTTT.

The V and J genes are TRBV7-2 and TRBJ2-7, with D possibly matching TRBD2 (6 bases). V was pared by 10 bases and J by 2 bases, with 18 bases between. The CDR3 is 14 residues long. Germline assignment: CDR1 SGHTA and CDR2 FQGNSA. The CDR3 region is CATTGGYAAYEQYF. CDR3 bases: TGTGCCACTACTGGGGGGTACGCAGCCTACGAGCAGTACTTC.

The table lists this clone with a count of one. This CDR3 is also generated by other DNA sequences in the sample. The rearrangement links TRBV4-1 to TRBJ2-3; TRBD2 agrees at 8 bases. Germline V lookup: CDR1 MGHRA, CDR2 YSYEKL. CDR3 length: 16 amino acids. V was pared by 2 bases and J by 2 bases, with 6 bases of the junction left unmatched. CDR3 in DNA: TGCGCCAGCAGCCAAAGGCTAGCGGGTTCCACAGATACGCAGTATTTT. This codes for CASSQRLAGSTDTQYF.

V gene TRBV5-1 combines with J gene TRBJ1-6; D remains unclear. Deletions cut 0 bases from V and 6 bases from J, with 7 bases between. The CDR3 spans 14 residues. The V gene's germline CDR1 is SGHRS and CDR2 YFSETQ. In DNA, the CDR3 is TGCGCCAGCAGCTTGGATACGGTTAATTCACCCCTCCACTTT. Its protein product is CASSLDTVNSPLHF.

The chain recombines TRBV7-9 with TRBJ2-1, with 8 bases matching TRBD2. V lost 2 bases and J lost 15; bases outside the gene matches: 9. The CDR3 contains 13 residues. CDR1 is SEHNR, CDR2 FQNEAQ, per germline (reference sequence). CDR3 sequence reads: CASSLKSGLAWFF. The CDR3 DNA reads TGTGCCAGCAGCTTAAAATCCGGACTAGCTTGGTTCTTC.

This clone was recorded only once. The genes are TRBV5-1 and TRBJ1-2; 7 nucleotides line up with TRBD1. The CDR3 is 15 amino acids. V was pared by 0 bases and J by 8 bases, with 10 bases of the junction left unmatched. Germline V lookup: CDR1 SGHRS, CDR2 YFSETQ. DNA for the CDR3: TGCGCCAGCAGCTTGGTAGGGGGCGCATGGTCGGGCTACACCTTC. This encodes CASSLVGGAWSGYTF.

Of note for this clone: Other DNA sequences in this specimen translate into the identical CDR3. The chain carries TRBV2 and TRBJ1-5; D remains unclear. CDR3 length equals 13 residues. V was trimmed by 3 bases and J by 1 base, leaving 4 bases between them. Germline V gene lookup returns CDR1 SNHLY and CDR2 FYNNEI. In DNA form, the CDR3 reads TGTGCCAGCAGTGATGAAAGCAATCAGCCCCAGCATTTT. Protein: CASSDESNQPQHF.

The chain recombines TRBV15 with TRBJ1-3; possible D gene TRBD1, 5 bases. V dropped 3 bases and J dropped 3 bases, with 12 bases sitting between them. CDR3 size: 15 residues. CDR1 is LNHNV, CDR2 YYDKDF, per germline (reference sequence). The CDR3 DNA reads as TGTGCCACCAGCAGTCGACAGTACGGTGGAAACACCATATATTTT. It encodes CATSSRQYGGNTIYF.

The rearrangement uses TRBV4-3 and TRBJ2-1, with TRBD2 identical over 9 bases. The CDR3 has 16 residues. The germline V gene encodes CDR1 LGHNA and CDR2 YSLEER. The junction had 13 bases not matched to a gene; V was cut back by 3 bases and J by 10 bases. In DNA, the CDR3 is TGCGCCAGCAGCCATCTTGGGGTAGCGGGAGCCAAGGAGCAGTTCTTC. Translating gives CASSHLGVAGAKEQFF.

The chain has TRBV5-1 and TRBJ2-1; D may correspond to TRBD1 or TRBD2 (5 bases each). This CDR3 is built from 15 residues. Trimming shortened V by 2 bases and J by 2 bases, and 11 bases separated the two germline ends. The germline V gene encodes CDR1 SGHRS and CDR2 YFSETQ. As DNA, the CDR3 is TGCGCCAGCAGCTTTCGGGGCGGCGCCTACAATGAGCAGTTCTTC. Protein sequence: CASSFRGGAYNEQFF.

The chain has TRBV15 and TRBJ1-2; TRBD1 matches at 8 bases. This CDR3 comprises 14 residues. CDR1 and CDR2 (germline): LNHNV, YYDKDF (reference sequence). After removal of 3 bases from V and 3 bases from J, the junction contained 3 bases not matched to a gene. The CDR3 DNA is TGTGCCACCAGCAGGACAGGGGACGACTATGGCTACACCTTC. Translating gives CATSRTGDDYGYTF.

This chain joins TRBV20-1 and TRBJ2-7; D is perhaps TRBD1 (5 bases). Trimming pared 6 bases from V and 5 bases from J, leaving 11 bases between. This CDR3 comprises 11 residues. Looked up from germline, CDR1 is DFQATT and CDR2 is SNEGSKA (reference sequence). The CDR3 coding sequence is TGCAGTGCCCGCTCAGGGAACGAGCAGTACTTC. It is translated as CSARSGNEQYF.

The V gene is TRBV7-2, the J gene TRBJ2-3; no firm D call. Trimming took off 0 bases at V and 5 bases at J, with 18 bases between the two ends. The CDR3 has 17 residues. Germline V lookup: CDR1 SGHTA, CDR2 FQGNSA. In DNA form, the CDR3 reads TGTGCCAGCAGCTTAGCTTCCAGCAGTCAATTGGGAGATACGCAGTATTTT. Translating gives CASSLASSSQLGDTQYF.

This chain links TRBV29-1 with TRBJ1-2; 10 bases match TRBD1. Germline loops: CDR1 SQVTM, CDR2 ANQGSEA. Germline trimming cut 7 bases from V and 4 bases from J; bases unmatched to any gene: 9. This CDR3 has 14 amino acids. The CDR3 is CSATGTGVAYGYTF. The CDR3 DNA is TGCAGCGCCACCGGGACAGGGGTGGCCTATGGCTACACCTTC.

In this sample, this clone turned up once. This chain links TRBV28 with TRBJ1-1, with D perhaps TRBD1 (6 bases). CDR1 is MDHEN and CDR2 is SYDVKM in the germline V gene. The CDR3 spans 15 residues. V was trimmed by 5 bases and J by 0 bases, leaving 13 bases between them. DNA for the CDR3: TGTGCCAGCAGTCCCGGACAGCGCATGAACACTGAAGCTTTCTTT. Translating gives CASSPGQRMNTEAFF. Supplemented by reference TRBV28 and TRBJ1-1, the full variable domain reads DVKVTQSSRYLVKRTGEKVFLECVQDMDHENMFWYRQDPGLGLRLIYFSYDVKMKEKGDIPEGYSVSREKKERFSLILESASTNQTSMYLCASSPGQRMNTEAFFGQGTRLTVV.

The CDR3 reads CASSLEGTRTDTQYF. The CDR3 DNA reads TGTGCCAGCAGCTTGGAGGGGACCCGCACAGATACGCAGTATTTT. The gene calls are TRBV5-8 and TRBJ2-3; perhaps D is TRBD1 or TRBD2 (5 bases each). In germline, CDR1 is SGHTS, CDR2 YDEGEE. CDR3 size: 15 residues. V shed 0 bases and J shed 1 base, with 9 bases lying between them.

The chain combines TRBV28 with TRBJ1-2; 7 bases match TRBD1. This CDR3 region has 15 residues. V shed 7 bases and J 5 bases; nucleotides not matched to a gene: 13. The germline V gene has CDR1 MDHEN and CDR2 SYDVKM. In DNA, the CDR3 is TGTGCCAGCACGCCGGAGACAGGGAGAAAATATGGCTACACCTTC. Translating it yields CASTPETGRKYGYTF.